What follows describes a single T cell receptor (beta chain). This clonotype was seen at least ten times. It lacks a known antigen. No base-level quality is on record; no much larger clone is a single base apart. The sample originates from a study of CD8+CD57+ T cells in acquired aplastic anemia (dated by TCRdb to 2016 to 2019). General notes on the study: Extracted DNA from sorted CD4+ and CD8+ cells averaged around 3.2 ug, ranging from roughly 0.17 to 27.4 ug. CD8+CD57+ expansion was defined as a frequency above the mean frequency observed in healthy subjects.

On the study overall, not on this receptor specifically: CD8+ Simpson's diversity did not differ significantly between patients and healthy controls (P=0.060). Nearly 30 CD8+ CDR3 sequences were found in both patients and controls but appeared to be highly expressed in patients and within the immunodominant clones of the patients.

The patients picked for sequencing were ones in whom flow cytometry had shown an expansion of CD8+CD57+ cells. Every patient had severe acquired aplastic anemia, diagnosed using the International Study of Aplastic Anemia and Agranulocytosis and Camitta criteria. Patients had received no therapy at the time of blood sampling. In the study, sorted CD4+ and CD8+ blood T cells from patients with severe aplastic anemia and from healthy subjects underwent deep sequencing of TCR repertoires. Patients were enrolled under clinicaltrials.gov protocols 00001620, 01623167, 00001397, 00071045, 00081523 and 00961064 in the USA. Ficoll-Paque density gradient centrifugation was used to isolate peripheral blood mononuclear cells. Before DNA extraction, CD4+ and CD8+ T cells were sorted with FACS or magnetic beads. The germline V gene sets CDR1 to MNHEY and CDR2 to SVGAGI. The cysteine opens and the phenylalanine closes a CDR3 of 18 amino acids. Only the CDR3 region is kept as DNA, spanning 54 bases read in frame from base 1. Clipping removes 2 bases from V and 5 bases from J, with 14 as the unmatched junction base count.

TCR beta VDJ combination and CDR3 sequence profiling used genomic DNA as the template. An Illumina HiSeq 2000 was the platform used for TCR repertoire sequencing. The original pipeline was this. TRBV/TRBJ rearrangement plots, CDR3 size and DJ length profiles, and Simpson's diversity index were used to assess repertoires. Whichever DNA sequence was most abundant in the deep sequencing data was defined as the immunodominant clone. CDR3 amino acid sequences were checked for sharing across subjects and were also compared against the VDJdb database and published repertoires. Through fastp at Q25 and MiXCR, TCRdb rebuilt clones from the public reads, retaining in-frame beta chains. Rows merge per CDR3 protein into single entries with the most common DNA and genes. TCRdb's processing, not the authors', yielded these V and J calls. This sample comprises 300,000 or so distinct CDR3 sequences, roughly 61% of them detected only once. 1% to 1.5% of the sample is in the top ten clones.

Sample: sorted CD4+, CD8+, or CD8+CD57+ T cells (not recorded which) from PBMCs. The chain couples TRBV6-5 to TRBJ1-1; 10 junctional bases match TRBD1. This receptor was identified in a human donor with aplastic anemia. The DNA is as follows: TGTGCCAGCAGTTACGGAGGAAGACAGGGGGCTAAATGGACTGAAGCTTTCTTT. This gives the protein CASSYGGRQGAKWTEAFF.